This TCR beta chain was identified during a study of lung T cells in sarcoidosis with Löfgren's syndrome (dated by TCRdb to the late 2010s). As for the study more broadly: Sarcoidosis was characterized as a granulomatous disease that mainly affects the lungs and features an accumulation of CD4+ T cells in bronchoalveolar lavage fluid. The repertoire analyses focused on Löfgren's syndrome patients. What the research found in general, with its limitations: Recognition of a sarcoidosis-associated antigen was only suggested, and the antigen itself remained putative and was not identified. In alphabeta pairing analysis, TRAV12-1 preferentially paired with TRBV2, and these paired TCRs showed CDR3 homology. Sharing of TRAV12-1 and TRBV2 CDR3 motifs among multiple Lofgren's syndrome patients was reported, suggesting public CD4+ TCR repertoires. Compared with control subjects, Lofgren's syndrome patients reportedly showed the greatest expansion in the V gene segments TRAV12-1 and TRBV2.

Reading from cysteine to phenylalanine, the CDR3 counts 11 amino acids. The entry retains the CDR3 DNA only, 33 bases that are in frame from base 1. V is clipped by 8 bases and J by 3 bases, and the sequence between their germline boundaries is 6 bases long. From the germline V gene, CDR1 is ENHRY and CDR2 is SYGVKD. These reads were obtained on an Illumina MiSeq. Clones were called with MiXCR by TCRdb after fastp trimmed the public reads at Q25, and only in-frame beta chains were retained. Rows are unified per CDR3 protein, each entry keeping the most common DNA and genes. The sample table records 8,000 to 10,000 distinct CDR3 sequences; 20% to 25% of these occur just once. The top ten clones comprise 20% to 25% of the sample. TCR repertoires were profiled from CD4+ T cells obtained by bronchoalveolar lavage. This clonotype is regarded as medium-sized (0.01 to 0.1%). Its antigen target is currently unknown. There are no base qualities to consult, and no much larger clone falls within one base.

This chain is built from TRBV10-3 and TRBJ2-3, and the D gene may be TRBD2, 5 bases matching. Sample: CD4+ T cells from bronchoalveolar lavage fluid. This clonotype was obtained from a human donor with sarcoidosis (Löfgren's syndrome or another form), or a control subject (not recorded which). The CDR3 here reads CAIGETDTQYF. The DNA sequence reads TGTGCCATCGGGGAGACAGATACGCAGTATTTT.